The next 20 T cell receptor beta chains were all read from a single sample in a study of cytomegalovirus exposure and HLA in healthy donors. The study ran its PCR with 60 Vbeta and 13 Jbeta primers. Produced via immunoSEQ multiplex PCR; TCRdb's table is partial and in-frame only. The sample has approximately 150,000 clones, more than 70% seen once; the top ten hold roughly 10%. Sequencing was performed on PBMCs. All receptors derive from a man in his late teens or twenties in good health and CMV-seropositive.

The genes are TRBV2 and TRBJ2-1; 10 positions agree with TRBD2. The CDR3 loop spans 14 amino acids. Per germline, CDR1 SNHLY and CDR2 FYNNEI. The trim removed 8 bases at V and 7 bases at J, leaving 8 bases unmatched. CDR3 residues: CASQMGLAMNEQFF. The CDR3 DNA reads TGTGCCAGCCAAATGGGACTAGCGATGAATGAGCAGTTCTTC.

This clone was detected only once. The chain carries TRBV7-2 and TRBJ2-7; D perhaps matches TRBD2 (6 bases). This CDR3 is built from 14 residues. The ends were cut back, 5 bases at V and 3 bases at J, with 14 bases in the middle. Looked up from germline, CDR1 is SGHTA and CDR2 is FQGNSA. The CDR3 coding sequence is TGTGCCAGCAGCCCGAGACTAGTAGGCTACGAGCAGTACTTC. Translated: CASSPRLVGYEQYF.

The CDR3 reads CASSLQGVQETQYF. The CDR3 DNA is TGTGCCAGCAGCTTACAGGGGGTTCAAGAGACCCAGTACTTC. The chain uses TRBV5-4 and TRBJ2-5, with TRBD1 identical over 8 bases. Per germline, CDR1 SGHNT and CDR2 YYREEE (reference sequence). The CDR3 spans 14 residues. Unmatched junction bases numbered 2, after V lost 2 bases and J lost 2 bases.

The table lists this clone with a few counts. V usage is TRBV2 and J usage is TRBJ1-4, with 7 bases matching TRBD1. The CDR3 covers 17 residues. The germline CDR1 and CDR2 sequences are SNHLY and FYNNEI. V was pared by 6 bases and J by 6 bases, with 16 bases of the junction left unmatched. CDR3 region: CASSSYPRQGPDEKLFF. The CDR3 coding sequence is TGTGCCAGCAGCTCCTACCCACGACAGGGACCAGATGAAAAACTGTTTTTT.

This chain uses TRBV4-2 with TRBJ2-1; 9 bases match TRBD2. CDR3 length: 16 residues. Trimming took 4 bases from V and 5 from J; bases not matched to a gene: 9. Germline V gene lookup returns CDR1 LGHNA and CDR2 YNFKEQ. The CDR3 DNA reads TGTGCCAGCAGCCCCCGAAGGGCTAGCGGGGACAATGAGCAGTTCTTC. Its protein product is CASSPRRASGDNEQFF.

This clone occurred once. The chain employs TRBV11-3 and TRBJ2-7, with TRBD1 matching over 8 bases. CDR1 SGHNT and CDR2 YENEEA come from the germline V gene. V lost 5 bases and J lost 6; bases outside the gene matches: 9. This CDR3 has 14 residues. The CDR3 protein is CASSQDRATSEQYF. The CDR3, as DNA: TGTGCCAGCAGCCAGGACAGGGCAACAAGCGAGCAGTACTTC.

V is TRBV28 and J is TRBJ1-1, with D possibly being TRBD1 (6 bases). Trimming took off 4 bases at V and 6 bases at J, with 18 bases between the two ends. The germline V gene has CDR1 MDHEN and CDR2 SYDVKM. CDR3 length equals 15 residues. CDR3 nucleotides: TGTGCCAGCAGTTCGCCGGGACACCGGCCTGCTGAAGCTTTCTTT. This translates into CASSSPGHRPAEAFF.

This clone was detected only a few times. V and J are TRBV29-1 and TRBJ1-2; no reliable D call. The CDR3 length is 11 residues. V lost 5 bases and J 8 bases, leaving 12 bases between the germline ends. Germline V gene sequence: CDR1 SQVTM, CDR2 ANQGSEA. The CDR3 bases are TGCAGCGTTTTCGAGAGTTTGGGCTACACCTTC. This sequence encodes CSVFESLGYTF.

The rearrangement joins TRBV7-2 to TRBJ2-7; a weak D match, TRBD1 (6 bases). The germline gives CDR1 SGHTA, CDR2 FQGNSA. This CDR3 has 15 residues. The ends were cut back, 5 bases at V and 0 bases at J, with 14 bases in the middle. The CDR3 sequence is CASSRSQGSSYEQYF. DNA of the CDR3: TGTGCCAGCAGCCGTTCCCAGGGGAGCTCCTACGAGCAGTACTTC.

This rearrangement joins TRBV2 to TRBJ2-5; 11 bases fit TRBD2. The germline gives CDR1 SNHLY, CDR2 FYNNEI. The CDR3 covers 13 residues. The V gene end was trimmed by 8 bases and the J gene end by 11 bases; junction bases not matched to a gene: 10. For the CDR3, the DNA is TGTGCCAGCGACCTAGCGGGAGGCCGCTCGCAGTACTTC. It specifies CASDLAGGRSQYF.

This rearrangement joins TRBV19 to TRBJ2-5; 14 bases map to TRBD2. CDR1 LNHDA and CDR2 SQIVND come from the germline V gene (reference sequence). There are 16 residues in the CDR3. The trim removed 5 bases at V and 5 bases at J, leaving 7 bases unmatched. CDR3 residues: CASSERLAGGLETQYF. CDR3 bases: TGTGCCAGTAGTGAAAGACTAGCGGGAGGGCTTGAGACCCAGTACTTC.

The chain recombines TRBV4-1 with TRBJ2-5; 8 nucleotides align to TRBD1. The CDR3 runs to 15 residues. J lost 5 bases, V lost 4 bases, and 9 bases had no gene match. The germline V gene has CDR1 MGHRA and CDR2 YSYEKL. CDR3 sequence: CASSRGTGERETQYF. For the CDR3, the DNA is TGCGCCAGCAGCCGTGGGACAGGAGAAAGGGAGACCCAGTACTTC.

The rearrangement links TRBV2 to TRBJ1-5, with no clear D. The CDR3 is 13 amino acids. Germline V CDR1 and CDR2: SNHLY, FYNNEI. V was trimmed by 3 bases and J by 4 bases, leaving 7 bases between them. The CDR3 DNA reads as TGTGCCAGCAGTGAGCCAGTAAATCAGCCCCAGCATTTT. Its translation: CASSEPVNQPQHF.

The chain recombines TRBV5-1 with TRBJ2-1; possible D gene TRBD2, 6 bases. Germline assignment: CDR1 SGHRS and CDR2 YFSETQ. This CDR3 has 16 residues. Between the trimmed V and J ends, which lost 5 bases and 0 bases, there was a span of 15 bases. The CDR3 sequence: CASSQGLDDSYNEQFF. In DNA form, the CDR3 reads TGCGCCAGCAGTCAGGGACTTGATGACTCCTACAATGAGCAGTTCTTC.

The CDR3 here is CASSLGWTSGRSDYEQYF. The CDR3 nucleotides are TGCGCCAGCAGTCTTGGGTGGACTAGCGGGAGGTCGGACTACGAGCAGTACTTC. V gene TRBV5-1 combines with J gene TRBJ2-7, with 14 bases that match TRBD2. CDR1 and CDR2 (germline): SGHRS, YFSETQ. CDR3 length equals 18 residues. The junction had 13 bases not matched to a gene; V was cut back by 5 bases and J by 3 bases.

This clone was seen only a few times. The chain recombines TRBV2 with TRBJ1-5; no definite D call. This CDR3 comprises 14 residues. V lost 2 bases to trimming and J lost 3 bases, with 8 bases between them. CDR1 and CDR2 (germline): SNHLY, FYNNEI. CDR3 in DNA: TGTGCCAGCAGTGAAAGCACTAACAATCAGCCCCAGCATTTT. Translated: CASSESTNNQPQHF.

The gene calls are TRBV5-1 and TRBJ2-5, with 13 nucleotides matching TRBD2. The CDR3 sequence is 16 residues long. CDR1 and CDR2 from the germline V gene are SGHRS and YFSETQ. The V gene end was trimmed by 6 bases and the J gene end by 3 bases; junction bases not matched to a gene: 8. In nucleotides, the CDR3 is TGCGCCAGCACCGAACTAGCGGGAGGGCCGGAAGAGACCCAGTACTTC. Translating it yields CASTELAGGPEETQYF.

CDR3 protein: CASRTGSALHSPLHF. Here the CDR3 DNA reads TGTGCCAGCAGAACGGGGAGTGCCTTACATTCACCCCTCCACTTT. The V gene is TRBV6-1, the J gene TRBJ1-6; no clear D. CDR1 is MNHNS, CDR2 SASEGT, per germline. The CDR3 is 15 amino acids. Trimming took 6 bases from V and 8 from J, leaving 17 bases between them.

The V and J genes are TRBV6-1 and TRBJ1-5, with TRBD1 as a possible D gene (5 bases). Germline V lookup: CDR1 MNHNS, CDR2 SASEGT. The CDR3 extends over 15 amino acids. V gave up 1 base and J gave up 4 bases, with 11 bases separating them. The CDR3 protein is CASSEGRQPNQPQHF. The CDR3 region has the DNA TGTGCCAGCAGTGAAGGTCGACAGCCGAATCAGCCCCAGCATTTT.

This clone was observed a few times. The rearrangement links TRBV14 to TRBJ2-1, with TRBD2 matching 8 bases. Trimming at V came to 0 bases and at J to 3 bases, leaving 10 bases not matched to a gene. The CDR3 consists of 18 residues. The V gene's germline CDR1 is SGHDN and CDR2 FVKESK. Here the CDR3 DNA reads TGTGCCAGCAGCCAAGATTTAAAGGGACTAGATCTCTACAATGAGCAGTTCTTC. Residues: CASSQDLKGLDLYNEQFF.